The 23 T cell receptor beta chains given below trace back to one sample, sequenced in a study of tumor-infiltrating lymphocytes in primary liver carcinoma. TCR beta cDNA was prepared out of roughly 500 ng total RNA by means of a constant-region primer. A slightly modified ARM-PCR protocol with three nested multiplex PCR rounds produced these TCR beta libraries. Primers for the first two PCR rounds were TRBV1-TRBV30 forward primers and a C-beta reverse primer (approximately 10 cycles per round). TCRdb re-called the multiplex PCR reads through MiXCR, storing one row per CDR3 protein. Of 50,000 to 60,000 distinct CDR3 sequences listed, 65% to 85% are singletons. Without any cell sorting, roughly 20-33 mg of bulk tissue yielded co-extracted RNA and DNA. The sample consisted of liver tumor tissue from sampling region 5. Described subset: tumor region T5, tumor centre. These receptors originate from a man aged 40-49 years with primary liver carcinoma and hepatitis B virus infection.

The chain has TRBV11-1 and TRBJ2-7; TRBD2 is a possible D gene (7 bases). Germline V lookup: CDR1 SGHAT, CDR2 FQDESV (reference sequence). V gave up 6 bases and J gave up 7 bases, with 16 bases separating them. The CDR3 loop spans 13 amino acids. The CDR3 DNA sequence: TGTGCCAGCAGGGGGGGGCGATCCTTTGAGCAGTACTTC. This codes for CASRGGRSFEQYF.

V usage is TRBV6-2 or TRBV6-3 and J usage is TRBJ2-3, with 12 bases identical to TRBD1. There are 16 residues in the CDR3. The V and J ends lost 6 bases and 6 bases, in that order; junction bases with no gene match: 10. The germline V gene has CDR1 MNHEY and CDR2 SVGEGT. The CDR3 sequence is CASSFVGQGAMDTQYF. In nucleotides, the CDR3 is TGTGCCAGCAGCTTCGTGGGACAGGGGGCAATGGATACGCAGTATTTT.

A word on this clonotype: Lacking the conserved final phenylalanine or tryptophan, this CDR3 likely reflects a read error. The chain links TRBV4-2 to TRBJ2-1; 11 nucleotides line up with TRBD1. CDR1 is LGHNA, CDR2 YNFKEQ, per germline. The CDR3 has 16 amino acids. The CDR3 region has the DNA TGTGCCAACAGCCACGCCGGGGGACAGGGGGACAATGAGCAGTTCTTA. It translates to CANSHAGGQGDNEQFL.

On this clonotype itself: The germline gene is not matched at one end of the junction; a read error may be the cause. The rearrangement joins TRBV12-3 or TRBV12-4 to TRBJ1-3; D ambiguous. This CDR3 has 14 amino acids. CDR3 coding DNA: TGTGCCAGCAGTTTTCGGGAGGCTGGAAAGACCATATATTTT. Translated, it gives CASSFREAGKTIYF.

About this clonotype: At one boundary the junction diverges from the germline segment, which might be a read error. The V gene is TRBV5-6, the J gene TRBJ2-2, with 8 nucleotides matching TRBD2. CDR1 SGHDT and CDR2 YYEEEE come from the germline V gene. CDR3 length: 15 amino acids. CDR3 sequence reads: CASSLGLVGTGELFF. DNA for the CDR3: TGTGCCAGTAGCTTGGGACTAGTGGGCACCGGGGAGCTGTTTTTT.

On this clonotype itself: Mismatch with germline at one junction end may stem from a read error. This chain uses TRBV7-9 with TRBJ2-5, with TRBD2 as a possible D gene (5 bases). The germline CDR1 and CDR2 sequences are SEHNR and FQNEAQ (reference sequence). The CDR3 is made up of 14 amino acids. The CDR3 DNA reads TGTCCCAGCAGCTTGGGCGGAGGTATGGAGACCCAGTACTTC. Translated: CPSSLGGGMETQYF.

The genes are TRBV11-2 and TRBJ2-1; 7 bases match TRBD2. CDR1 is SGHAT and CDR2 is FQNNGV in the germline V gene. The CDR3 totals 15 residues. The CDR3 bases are TGTACCTGTAGCTTTAGCGGGCCACTCGACAATGAGCAGTTCTTC. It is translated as CTCSFSGPLDNEQFF.

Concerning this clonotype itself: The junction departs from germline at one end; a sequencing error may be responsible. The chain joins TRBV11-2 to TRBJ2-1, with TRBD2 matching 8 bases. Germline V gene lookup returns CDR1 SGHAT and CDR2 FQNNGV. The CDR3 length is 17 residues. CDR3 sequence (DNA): TGTGCCAGCAGCTTGGATAGGGGCGGGAGGTTCTGCAATGAGCTGTTCTTC. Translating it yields CASSLDRGGRFCNELFF.

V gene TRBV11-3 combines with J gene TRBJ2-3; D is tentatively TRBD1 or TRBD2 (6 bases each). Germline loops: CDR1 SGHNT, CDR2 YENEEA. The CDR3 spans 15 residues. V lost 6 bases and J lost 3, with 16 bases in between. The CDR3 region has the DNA TGTGCCAGCAGTCCAGAAGGGGGAGGAACAGATACGCAGTATTTT. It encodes CASSPEGGGTDTQYF. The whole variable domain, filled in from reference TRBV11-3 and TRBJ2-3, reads EAGVVQSPRYKIIEKKQPVAFWCNPISGHNTLYWYLQNLGQGPELLIRYENEEAVDDSQLPKDRFSAERLKGVDSTLKIQPAELGDSAVYLCASSPEGGGTDTQYFGPGTRLTVL.

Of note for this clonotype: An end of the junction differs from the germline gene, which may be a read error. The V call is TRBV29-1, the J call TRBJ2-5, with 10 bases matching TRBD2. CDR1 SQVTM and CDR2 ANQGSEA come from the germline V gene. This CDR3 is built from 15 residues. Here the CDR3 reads CSVSLLAGWGGTRYF. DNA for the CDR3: TGCAGCGTTTCCTTACTAGCGGGATGGGGAGGGACCCGGTACTTC. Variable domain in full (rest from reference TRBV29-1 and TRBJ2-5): SAVISQKPSRDICQRGTSLTIQCQVDSQVTMMFWYRQQPGQSLTLIATANQGSEATYESGFVIDKFPISRPNLTFSTLTVSNMSPEDSSIYLCSVSLLAGWGGTRYFGPGTRLLVL.

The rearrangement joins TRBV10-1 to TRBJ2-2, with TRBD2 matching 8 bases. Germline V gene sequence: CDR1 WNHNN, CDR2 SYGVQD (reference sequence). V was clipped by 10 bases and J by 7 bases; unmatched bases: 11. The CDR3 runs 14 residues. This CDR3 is CATRTSRIVGELFF. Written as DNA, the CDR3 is TGCGCCACTAGGACTAGCAGGATCGTCGGGGAGCTGTTTTTT.

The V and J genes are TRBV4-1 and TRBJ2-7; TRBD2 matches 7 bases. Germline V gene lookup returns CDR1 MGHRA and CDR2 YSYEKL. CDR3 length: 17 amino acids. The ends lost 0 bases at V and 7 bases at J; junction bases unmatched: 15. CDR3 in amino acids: CASSQERTRGSIYEQYF. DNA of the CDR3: TGCGCCAGCAGCCAAGAAAGGACTAGAGGGAGTATCTATGAGCAGTACTTC.

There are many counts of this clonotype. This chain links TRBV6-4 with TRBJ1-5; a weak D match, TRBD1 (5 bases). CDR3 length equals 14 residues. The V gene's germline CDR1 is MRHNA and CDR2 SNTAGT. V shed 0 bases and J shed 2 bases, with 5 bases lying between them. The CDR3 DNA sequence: TGTGCCAGCAGTGACTCAGGGGGCAATCAGCCCCAGCATTTT. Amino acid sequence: CASSDSGGNQPQHF.

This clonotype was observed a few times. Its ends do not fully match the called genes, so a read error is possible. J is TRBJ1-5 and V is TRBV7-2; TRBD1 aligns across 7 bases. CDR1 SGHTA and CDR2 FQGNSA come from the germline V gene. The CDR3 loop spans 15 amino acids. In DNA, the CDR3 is TGTGCCAGCAGCTTATATGGGACAGTTAATCAGCCCCATCATTTT. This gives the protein CASSLYGTVNQPHHF.

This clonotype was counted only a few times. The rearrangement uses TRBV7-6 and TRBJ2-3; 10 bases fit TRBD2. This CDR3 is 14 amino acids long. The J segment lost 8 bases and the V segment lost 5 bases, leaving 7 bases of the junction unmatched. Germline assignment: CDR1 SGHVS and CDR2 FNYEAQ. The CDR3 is CASSSQLAGATQYF. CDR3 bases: TGTGCCAGCAGCAGCCAGCTAGCGGGAGCTACGCAGTATTTT. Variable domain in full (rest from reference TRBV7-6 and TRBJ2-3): GAGVSQSPRYKVTKRGQDVALRCDPISGHVSLYWYRQALGQGPEFLTYFNYEAQQDKSGLPNDRFSAERPEGSISTLTIQRTEQRDSAMYRCASSSQLAGATQYFGPGTRLTVL.

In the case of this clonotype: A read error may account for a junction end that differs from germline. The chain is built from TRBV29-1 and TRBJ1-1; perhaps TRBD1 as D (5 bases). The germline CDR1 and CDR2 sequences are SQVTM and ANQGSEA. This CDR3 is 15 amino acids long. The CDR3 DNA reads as TGTAGCGTTGCGGCAGGGTGGCGGATAAACACTGAAGCTTTCTTT. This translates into CSVAAGWRINTEAFF.

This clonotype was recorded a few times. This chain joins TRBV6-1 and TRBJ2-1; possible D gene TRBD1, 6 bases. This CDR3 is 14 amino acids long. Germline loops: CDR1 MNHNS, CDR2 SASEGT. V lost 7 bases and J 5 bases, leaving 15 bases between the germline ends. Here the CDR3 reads CASILGDINNEQFF. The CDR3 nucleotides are TGTGCCAGCATCCTGGGGGACATTAACAATGAGCAGTTCTTC.

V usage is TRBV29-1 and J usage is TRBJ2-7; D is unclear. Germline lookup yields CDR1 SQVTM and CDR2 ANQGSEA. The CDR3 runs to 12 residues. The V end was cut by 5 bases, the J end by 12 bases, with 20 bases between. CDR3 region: CSVSVSAYESYF. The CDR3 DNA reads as TGCAGCGTTTCCGTATCAGCCTACGAGTCGTACTTC.

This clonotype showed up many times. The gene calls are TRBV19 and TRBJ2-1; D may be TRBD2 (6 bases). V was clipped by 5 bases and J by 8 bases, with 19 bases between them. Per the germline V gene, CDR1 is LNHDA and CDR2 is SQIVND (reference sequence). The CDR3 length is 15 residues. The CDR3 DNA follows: TGTGCCAGTAGTCTGGCCGACTCGGCGGGGCATGAGCAGTTCTTC. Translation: CASSLADSAGHEQFF.

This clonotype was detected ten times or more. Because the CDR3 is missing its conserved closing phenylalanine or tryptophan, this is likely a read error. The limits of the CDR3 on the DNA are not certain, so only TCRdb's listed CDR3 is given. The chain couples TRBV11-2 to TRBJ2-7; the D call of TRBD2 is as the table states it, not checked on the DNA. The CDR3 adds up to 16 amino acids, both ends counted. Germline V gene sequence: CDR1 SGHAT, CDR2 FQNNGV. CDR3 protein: CASSLEPSGSWVEQCL.

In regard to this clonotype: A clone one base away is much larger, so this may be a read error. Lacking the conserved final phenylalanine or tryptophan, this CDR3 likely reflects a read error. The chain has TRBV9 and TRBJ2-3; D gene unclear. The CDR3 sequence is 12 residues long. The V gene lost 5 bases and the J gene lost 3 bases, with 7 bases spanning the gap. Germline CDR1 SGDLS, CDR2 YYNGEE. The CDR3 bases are TGTGCCAGCAGTACACAGACAGATACGCAGTATTAT. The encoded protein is CASSTQTDTQYY.

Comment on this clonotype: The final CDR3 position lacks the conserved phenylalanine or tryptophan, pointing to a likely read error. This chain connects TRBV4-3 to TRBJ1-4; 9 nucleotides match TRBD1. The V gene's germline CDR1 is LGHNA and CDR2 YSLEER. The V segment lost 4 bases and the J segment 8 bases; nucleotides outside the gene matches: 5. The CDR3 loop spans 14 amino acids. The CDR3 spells CASSRGQGREKLFY. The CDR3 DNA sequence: TGCGCCAGCAGCCGCGGACAGGGGAGAGAAAAACTGTTTTAT.

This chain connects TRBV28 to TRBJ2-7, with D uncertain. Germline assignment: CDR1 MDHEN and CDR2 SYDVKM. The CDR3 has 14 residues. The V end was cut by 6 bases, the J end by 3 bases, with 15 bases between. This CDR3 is CASSRTEQSYEQYF. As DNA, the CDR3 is TGTGCCAGCAGCCGAACAGAGCAGAGCTACGAGCAGTACTTC.